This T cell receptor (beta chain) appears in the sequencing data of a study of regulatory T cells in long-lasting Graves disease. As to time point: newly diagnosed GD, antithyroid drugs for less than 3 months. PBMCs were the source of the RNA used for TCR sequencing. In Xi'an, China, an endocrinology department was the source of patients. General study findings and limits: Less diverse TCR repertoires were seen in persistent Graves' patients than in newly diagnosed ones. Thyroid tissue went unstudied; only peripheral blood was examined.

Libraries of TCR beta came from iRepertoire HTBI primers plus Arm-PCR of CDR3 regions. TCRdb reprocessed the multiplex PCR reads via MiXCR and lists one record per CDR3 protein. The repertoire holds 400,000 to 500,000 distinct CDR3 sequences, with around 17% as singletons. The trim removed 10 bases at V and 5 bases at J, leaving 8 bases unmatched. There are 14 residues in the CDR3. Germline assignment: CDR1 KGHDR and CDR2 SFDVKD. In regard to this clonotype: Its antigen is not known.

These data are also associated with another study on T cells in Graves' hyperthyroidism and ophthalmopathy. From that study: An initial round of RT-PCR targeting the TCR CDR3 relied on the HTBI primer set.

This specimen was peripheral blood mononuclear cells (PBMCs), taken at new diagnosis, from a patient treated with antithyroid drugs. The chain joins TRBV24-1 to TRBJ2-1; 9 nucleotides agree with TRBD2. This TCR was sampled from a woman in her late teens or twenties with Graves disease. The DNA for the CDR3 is TGTGCCACTAGCGGGAGTTATGGTAACAATGAGCAGTTCTTC. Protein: CATSGSYGNNEQFF.